This TCR beta chain was observed in a study of control samples from healthy donors and cancer patients. This clone has just one count. Profiling relied on immunoSEQ multiplex PCR, and the TCRdb table lists in-frame clones only, not all of them. In the table there are about 130,000 clones, roughly 94% of which are singletons. The CDR3 is 15 residues long. Trimming removed 7 bases at V and 5 bases at J, with 20 bases between. CDR1 and CDR2 (germline): MNHEY, SVGAGI. The rearrangement links TRBV6-5 to TRBJ1-2; no clear D gene. The source material was PBMCs. This TCR was recovered from a man in his fifties or sixties with colorectal cancer. CDR3 sequence reads: CASTEGPGLGYGYTF. The CDR3 region has the DNA TGTGCCAGCACCGAAGGACCCGGGCTAGGTTATGGCTACACCTTC.